This entry lists 2 T cell receptor beta chains sequenced from one sample in a study of blood T cell repertoires in COVID-19. Using immunoSEQ multiplex PCR, the repertoire was profiled, and TCRdb retains in-frame clones only, with some absent. The profile covers 150,000 or so clones, with around 85% appearing a single time and about 5.8% taken by the ten largest. Sequencing was performed on PBMCs or T cells enriched from blood (not recorded which). These receptors originate from a woman in her thirties or forties with acute COVID-19.

The chain employs TRBV6-5 and TRBJ1-6; maybe TRBD1 (6 bases). V was clipped by 5 bases and J by 8 bases, with 13 bases between them. The CDR3 consists of 14 residues. CDR1 is MNHEY, CDR2 SVGAGI, per germline. The CDR3 bases are TGTGCCAGCAGTCACAGGGAAGGGGATTCACCCCTCCACTTT. As protein: CASSHREGDSPLHF.

J is TRBJ1-1 and V is TRBV30, with a possible D match to TRBD1 (6 bases). The CDR3 runs 15 residues. Germline V gives CDR1 GTSNPN, CDR2 SVGIG (reference sequence). Between the trimmed V and J ends, which lost 0 bases and 0 bases, there was a span of 11 bases. CDR3 sequence (DNA): TGTGCCTGGAGTGTACCTGGACAGCTGAACACTGAAGCTTTCTTT. Residues: CAWSVPGQLNTEAFF.